Each of the 10 T cell receptor beta chains below was sequenced from the same sample in a study of Graves' ophthalmopathy and Graves' hyperthyroidism. Beta-chain TCR CDR3 regions were amplified from RNA transcripts. HTBI primers served in a first-round RT-PCR, which a second-round multiplex PCR followed. TCRdb used MiXCR to reprocess the multiplex PCR reads, holding one entry per CDR3 protein. The sample has some 150,000 distinct CDR3 sequences; roughly two fifths are singletons. The specimen was peripheral blood. The receptors originated from a man aged 30 to 45 with Graves' ophthalmopathy.

This clonotype was observed at least ten times. The V gene is TRBV6-5, the J gene TRBJ2-7, with TRBD2 matching 11 bases. Germline V CDR1 and CDR2: MNHEY, SVGAGI. The CDR3 sequence is 16 residues long. The junction had 7 bases not matched to a gene; V was cut back by 6 bases and J by 0 bases. CDR3 sequence reads: CASSSGTSGSSYEQYF. CDR3 sequence (DNA): TGTGCCAGCAGCTCTGGGACTAGCGGCAGCTCCTACGAGCAGTACTTC.

This clonotype has ten or more counts. The CDR3 bases are TGTGCCAGCAGCCTTAGACAGCTGAACACTGAAGCTTTCTTT. Encoded protein: CASSLRQLNTEAFF. V and J are TRBV12-3 or TRBV12-4 and TRBJ1-1, with a weak D call TRBD1 (5 bases). Trimming took off 6 bases at V and 0 bases at J, with 11 bases between the two ends. This CDR3 is built from 14 residues.

This clonotype was picked up many times. The chain joins TRBV11-1 to TRBJ2-7; TRBD1 aligns across 11 bases. The CDR3 has 14 residues. With V trimmed by 3 bases and J by 6 bases, 4 bases remained unmatched. Germline V lookup: CDR1 SGHAT, CDR2 FQDESV (reference sequence). The CDR3 region has the DNA TGTGCCAGCAGCTTCGGACAGGGGGCAGGCGAGCAGTACTTC. This sequence encodes CASSFGQGAGEQYF. The full variable domain, rest sourced from reference TRBV11-1 and TRBJ2-7, is EAEVAQSPRYKITEKSQAVAFWCDPISGHATLYWYRQILGQGPELLVQFQDESVVDDSQLPKDRFSAERLKGVDSTLKIQPAELGDSAMYLCASSFGQGAGEQYFGPGTRLTVT.

In this sample, this clonotype turned up once. V is TRBV6-1 and J is TRBJ2-7; D is perhaps TRBD1 or TRBD2 (5 bases each). The V end lost 2 bases, the J end lost 1 base, and 12 bases lay between the germline ends. The germline CDR1 and CDR2 sequences are MNHNS and SASEGT. This CDR3 has 15 residues. For the CDR3, the DNA is TGTGCCAGCAGTGAAAAATGGGGGATATCCTACGAGCAGTACTTC. Its translation: CASSEKWGISYEQYF.

This clonotype was seen repeatedly, ten times or more. The V and J genes are TRBV19 and TRBJ2-2; D unclear. Germline lookup yields CDR1 LNHDA and CDR2 SQIVND (reference sequence). V gave up 5 bases and J gave up 2 bases, with 12 bases separating them. This CDR3 spans 15 amino acids. DNA for the CDR3: TGTGCCAGTAGTCCCATGGGATATAACACCGGGGAGCTGTTTTTT. Residues: CASSPMGYNTGELFF.

The V and J genes are TRBV6-1 and TRBJ2-2; D assignment may be TRBD1 or TRBD2 (5 bases each). Per the germline V gene, CDR1 is MNHNS and CDR2 is SASEGT. This CDR3 has 16 amino acids. Trimming cost V 5 bases and J 0 bases, with 13 bases left between them. CDR3 region: CASSRQGRANTGELFF. The DNA of the CDR3 is TGTGCCAGCAGTCGCCAGGGACGCGCGAACACCGGGGAGCTGTTTTTT.

The sample holds many counts of this clonotype. The genes are TRBV12-3 or TRBV12-4 and TRBJ2-7; possibly TRBD2 for D (6 bases). Deletions cut 6 bases from V and 0 bases from J, with 15 bases between. The CDR3 length is 15 residues. The CDR3 sequence is CASSATGTSSYEQYF. The CDR3 bases are TGTGCCAGCAGCGCCACCGGGACTTCCTCCTACGAGCAGTACTTC.

The chain joins TRBV4-2 to TRBJ1-5, with D uncertain. The CDR3 runs 13 residues. Trimming shortened V by 5 bases and J by 9 bases, and 14 bases separated the two germline ends. Germline assignment: CDR1 LGHNA and CDR2 YNFKEQ. The CDR3 is CASSLNWNAPQHF. DNA of the CDR3: TGTGCCAGCAGCTTAAATTGGAATGCGCCCCAGCATTTT.

At least ten counts were recorded for this clonotype. The J gene is TRBJ1-1, the V gene TRBV30; TRBD1 is a possible D gene (5 bases). From germline, CDR1 is GTSNPN and CDR2 SVGIG (reference sequence). The CDR3 consists of 14 residues. V was clipped by 4 bases and J by 4 bases, with 16 bases between them. Written as DNA, the CDR3 is TGTGCCTGGACTAGGGGCGACCGACCCACTGAAGCTTTCTTT. Protein sequence: CAWTRGDRPTEAFF.

On this clonotype: A read error is likely, as this CDR3 ends without the conserved phenylalanine or tryptophan. The DNA is left out, because the CDR3 cannot be placed on it with certainty; the CDR3 is given as TCRdb lists it. This chain links TRBV6-1 with TRBJ1-1; the table assigns TRBD1, which was not confirmed against the DNA. Germline CDR1 and CDR2: MNHNS and SASEGT. Inclusive of both ends, the CDR3 amounts to 14 amino acids. The CDR3 protein is CASSPSGGGEGLVY.